Below, 25 T cell receptor beta chains from the same sample are listed, as sequenced in a study of shared clonotypes between healthy human individuals. Sequencing used immunoSEQ multiplex PCR; TCRdb keeps in-frame clones, though not all of them. Altogether approximately 2.4 million clones are present, roughly 95% being singletons, with the ten largest covering roughly 0.13%. Input material: naive CD4+ T cells sorted from blood. This sample's subset: CD45RA+ positively selected. Receptors were obtained from a man aged 18 to 30 in good health.

The chain has TRBV19 and TRBJ2-3; TRBD2 matches at 8 bases. The CDR3 totals 16 residues. Germline lookup yields CDR1 LNHDA and CDR2 SQIVND (reference sequence). The ends lost 2 bases at V and 4 bases at J; junction bases unmatched: 8. DNA of the CDR3: TGTGCCAGTAGTATAACCGCGGGGGGCGGGTCAGATACGCAGTATTTT. Its protein product is CASSITAGGGSDTQYF.

The chain combines TRBV30 with TRBJ2-7; D may match TRBD1 or TRBD2 (5 bases each). Trimming removed 4 bases at V and 3 bases at J, with 10 bases between. In germline, CDR1 is GTSNPN, CDR2 SVGIG (reference sequence). This CDR3 has 12 residues. The CDR3 sequence: CAWNEGHYEQYF. The CDR3 nucleotides are TGTGCCTGGAACGAGGGGCACTACGAGCAGTACTTC.

The rearrangement joins TRBV6-4 to TRBJ2-3; D possibly uses TRBD1 or TRBD2 (6 bases each). The V end was cut by 5 bases, the J end by 0 bases, with 9 bases between. This CDR3 is built from 14 residues. Germline CDR1 and CDR2: MRHNA and SNTAGT. The chain's CDR3 is CASSRRGSTDTQYF. CDR3 in DNA: TGTGCCAGCAGTAGGAGGGGGAGCACAGATACGCAGTATTTT.

The rearrangement links TRBV2 to TRBJ1-3; D is unresolved. Trimming shortened V by 6 bases and J by 10 bases, and 16 bases separated the two germline ends. Per germline, CDR1 SNHLY and CDR2 FYNNEI. The CDR3 covers 13 residues. CDR3 sequence: CASRRTGGGTIYF. The CDR3 coding sequence is TGTGCCAGCAGGCGGACGGGCGGCGGGACCATATATTTT.

Points on this clone: Other DNA sequences of this sample code for an identical CDR3. V gene TRBV10-2 combines with J gene TRBJ1-5; D remains ambiguous. Trimming left V 3 bases short and J 3 bases short, with 6 bases between. From germline, CDR1 is WSHSY and CDR2 SAAADI. This CDR3 is 13 amino acids long. CDR3 bases: TGCGCCAGCAGTGATAGGGTCAATCAGCCCCAGCATTTT. Translated, it gives CASSDRVNQPQHF.

This clone was detected only once. The chain has TRBV6-1 and TRBJ2-5; D uncertain. The CDR3 length is 13 residues. V lost 10 bases, J lost 4 bases, and 16 bases lay in between. In germline, CDR1 is MNHNS, CDR2 SASEGT. The CDR3: CATRIDLVETQYF. The CDR3 coding sequence is TGTGCCACCCGAATAGACCTCGTAGAGACCCAGTACTTC.

The chain employs TRBV18 and TRBJ1-6, with D perhaps TRBD1 (5 bases). The germline V and J ends were trimmed by 11 bases and 5 bases, with 19 bases remaining between them. Per the germline V gene, CDR1 is KGHSH and CDR2 is LQKENI. The CDR3 is 15 amino acids. CDR3 coding DNA: TGTGCCTCCTGGGGGGGGTCGACCCATAATTCACCCCTCCACTTT. Its translation: CASWGGSTHNSPLHF.

This sequence joins TRBV29-1 and TRBJ2-7; 9 nucleotides match TRBD1. Germline V gene lookup returns CDR1 SQVTM and CDR2 ANQGSEA. The CDR3 has 11 residues. Trimming took 6 bases from V and 7 from J; bases not matched to a gene: 4. The CDR3 DNA follows: TGCAGCGTGGGACAGGGACAGGAGCAGTACTTC. Translation: CSVGQGQEQYF.

Note on this clone: Within the sample, other DNA sequences also encode this same CDR3. This chain connects TRBV6-5 to TRBJ1-1, with D hard to call. The germline gives CDR1 MNHEY, CDR2 SVGAGI. This CDR3 is built from 11 residues. V lost 5 bases and J 6 bases, leaving 7 bases between the germline ends. The CDR3 sequence: CASSEESEAFF. The CDR3 nucleotides are TGTGCCAGCAGTGAAGAATCTGAAGCTTTCTTT.

The gene calls are TRBV10-3 and TRBJ2-2; D uncertain. The CDR3 sequence is 15 residues long. Deletions cut 3 bases from V and 2 bases from J, with 10 bases between. Germline V gene data show CDR1 as ENHRY and CDR2 as SYGVKD. The CDR3 DNA reads TGTGCCATCAGTGAAATGGGGTTAAACACCGGGGAGCTGTTTTTT. The encoded protein is CAISEMGLNTGELFF.

This chain joins TRBV5-8 and TRBJ2-2; TRBD2 might be the D (5 bases). From germline, CDR1 is SGHTS and CDR2 YDEGEE. Trimming took off 4 bases at V and 0 bases at J, with 10 bases between the two ends. The length of the CDR3 is 15 residues. The CDR3 DNA reads TGTGCCAGCAGCACCGGACTTACGAACACCGGGGAGCTGTTTTTT. It translates to CASSTGLTNTGELFF. The complete variable domain, with remaining parts taken from reference TRBV5-8 and TRBJ2-2, reads EAGVTQSPTHLIKTRGQQATLRCSPISGHTSVYWYQQALGLGLQFLLWYDEGEERNRGNFPPRFSGRQFPNYSSELNVNALELEDSALYLCASSTGLTNTGELFFGEGSRLTVL.

The sample holds one count of this clone. An end of the junction does not agree with germline; a read error may underlie this. This chain uses TRBV7-9 with TRBJ2-7, with 14 bases lining up with TRBD2. The CDR3 has 12 residues. Germline loops: CDR1 SEHNR, CDR2 FQNEAQ (reference sequence). The CDR3: CASSPGTSGSNF. DNA of the CDR3: TGTGCCAGCAGCCCCGGGACTAGCGGGAGTAACTTC. The complete variable domain, with remaining parts taken from reference TRBV7-9 and TRBJ2-7, reads DTGVSQNPRHKITKRGQNVTFRCDPISEHNRLYWYRQTLGQGPEFLTYFQNEAQLEKSRLLSDRFSAERPKGSFSTLEIQRTEQGDSAMYLCASSPGTSGSNFGPGTRLTVT.

The genes are TRBV4-1 and TRBJ1-4, with TRBD1 matching over 9 bases. V dropped 1 base and J dropped 7; count of bases not matched to a gene: 4. Germline CDR1 and CDR2: MGHRA and YSYEKL. CDR3 length: 15 amino acids. CDR3 in amino acids: CASSQGDRVGEKLFF. The DNA of the CDR3 is TGCGCCAGCAGCCAAGGGGACAGGGTGGGTGAAAAACTGTTTTTT.

This clone occurred once. The chain links TRBV10-3 to TRBJ2-7; 7 bases line up with TRBD2. V lost 2 bases to trimming and J lost 13 bases; unmatched junction nucleotides: 8. Germline CDR1 reads ENHRY; CDR2 reads SYGVKD. This CDR3 contains 12 residues. The CDR3, as DNA: TGTGCCATCAGTGAGGGAGCTAGCGGTTTTTACTTC. Translating it yields CAISEGASGFYF.

The chain employs TRBV30 and TRBJ1-6; D remains ambiguous. There are 13 residues in the CDR3. V dropped 1 base and J dropped 10 bases, with 11 bases sitting between them. Germline CDR1 and CDR2: GTSNPN and SVGIG (reference sequence). In DNA form, the CDR3 reads TGTGCCTGGAGTGGCAATTGGGAGTCACCCCTCCACTTT. It encodes CAWSGNWESPLHF. The full variable domain, completed using reference TRBV30 and TRBJ1-6, is SQTIHQWPATLVQPVGSPLSLECTVEGTSNPNLYWYRQAAGRGLQLLFYSVGIGQISSEVPQNLSASRPQDRQFILSSKKLLLSDSGFYLCAWSGNWESPLHFGNGTRLTVT.

The V gene is TRBV11-2, the J gene TRBJ1-5; D not certain. CDR1 is SGHAT, CDR2 FQNNGV, per germline. CDR3 length: 13 amino acids. Trimming stripped 2 bases from V and 5 bases from J, with 7 bases between. For the CDR3, the DNA is TGTGCCAGCAGCTTAAGTTTCGATCAGCCCCAGCATTTT. Its protein product is CASSLSFDQPQHF.

The rearrangement links TRBV6-5 to TRBJ1-1, with D possibly being TRBD1 (6 bases). Per germline, CDR1 MNHEY and CDR2 SVGAGI. This CDR3 contains 12 residues. The V end lost 6 bases, the J end lost 7 bases, and 12 bases lay between the germline ends. The CDR3 protein is CASSLDRIEAFF. CDR3 in DNA: TGTGCCAGCAGCTTGGACAGAATTGAAGCTTTCTTT.

This clone was found a few times. The rearrangement uses TRBV4-1 and TRBJ1-4, with D uncertain. The length of the CDR3 is 17 residues. Looked up from germline, CDR1 is MGHRA and CDR2 is YSYEKL. The V and J ends lost 0 bases and 4 bases respectively, with 15 bases between them. The CDR3 loop reads CASSQDRTLPINEKLFF. For the CDR3, the DNA is TGCGCCAGCAGCCAAGATAGGACGCTACCGATTAATGAAAAACTGTTTTTT.

The rearrangement links TRBV18 to TRBJ2-1, with 7 bases lining up with TRBD1. Germline CDR1 KGHSH, CDR2 LQKENI. V dropped 5 bases and J dropped 0; count of bases not matched to a gene: 4. The CDR3 has 15 residues. Written as DNA, the CDR3 is TGTGCCAGCTCAGCGTGGACAGGCTCCTACAATGAGCAGTTCTTC. Translation gives CASSAWTGSYNEQFF. Full variable domain (outside the CDR3, taken from reference TRBV18 and TRBJ2-1): NAGVMQNPRHLVRRRGQEARLRCSPMKGHSHVYWYRQLPEEGLKFMVYLQKENIIDESGMPKERFSAEFPKEGPSILRIQQVVRGDSAAYFCASSAWTGSYNEQFFGPGTRLTVL.

The J gene is TRBJ2-3, the V gene TRBV5-4; 9 positions match TRBD1. V dropped 5 bases and J dropped 4; count of bases not matched to a gene: 8. The germline V gene encodes CDR1 SGHNT and CDR2 YYREEE (reference sequence). The CDR3 is 15 amino acids. CDR3 residues: CASSNTGGYADTQYF. The DNA for the CDR3 is TGTGCCAGCAGTAATACAGGGGGCTACGCAGATACGCAGTATTTT.

The rearrangement joins TRBV27 to TRBJ2-7, with 9 bases identical to TRBD1. The CDR3 has 18 residues. V gave up 3 bases and J gave up 3 bases; unmatched junction bases: 15. The V gene's germline CDR1 is MNHEY and CDR2 SMNVEV (reference sequence). The CDR3 bases are TGTGCCAGCAGTTTGACCATCCTTCCGGGACAGGGAATCTACGAGCAGTACTTC. Translation: CASSLTILPGQGIYEQYF.

On this clone: This specimen includes other DNA sequences encoding the same CDR3. The gene calls are TRBV6-4 and TRBJ1-1; 8 bases agree with TRBD1. J was trimmed by 4 bases and V by 6 bases; bases with no gene match: 4. This CDR3 region has 13 residues. CDR1 is MRHNA and CDR2 is SNTAGT in the germline V gene. The CDR3 region is CASSVQGGTEAFF. The CDR3 DNA is TGTGCCAGCAGCGTACAGGGGGGCACTGAAGCTTTCTTT.

The chain joins TRBV4-1 to TRBJ2-7; D is possibly TRBD1 (5 bases). CDR1 and CDR2 from the germline V gene are MGHRA and YSYEKL. The CDR3 is made up of 15 amino acids. V was trimmed by 4 bases and J by 7 bases, leaving 20 bases between them. CDR3 in DNA: TGCGCCAGCAGCCCGCCTCTCGCAGGGCTGGGGGAGCAGTACTTC. It codes for CASSPPLAGLGEQYF.

V gene TRBV2 combines with J gene TRBJ2-3; D possibly uses TRBD1 or TRBD2 (5 bases each). The CDR3 is 16 amino acids. The germline V and J ends were trimmed by 7 bases and 3 bases, with 20 bases remaining between them. Germline loops: CDR1 SNHLY, CDR2 FYNNEI. The CDR3 nucleotides are TGTGCCAGCATGAGGGACGGTCTAAAACTTACAGATACGCAGTATTTT. It specifies CASMRDGLKLTDTQYF. The whole variable domain, filled in from reference TRBV2 and TRBJ2-3, reads EPEVTQTPSHQVTQMGQEVILRCVPISNHLYFYWYRQILGQKVEFLVSFYNNEISEKSEIFDDQFSVERPDGSNFTLKIRSTKLEDSAMYFCASMRDGLKLTDTQYFGPGTRLTVL.

The chain joins TRBV2 to TRBJ2-7; 8 bases fit TRBD1. The CDR3 runs to 15 residues. After removal of 3 bases from V and 0 bases from J, the junction contained 4 bases not matched to a gene. Germline V gene lookup returns CDR1 SNHLY and CDR2 FYNNEI. The CDR3 bases are TGTGCCAGCAGTGATGGGACAGGAGACTCCTACGAGCAGTACTTC. Its translation: CASSDGTGDSYEQYF.